The T cell receptor beta chain under discussion was sequenced for a study of blood T cell repertoires in COVID-19. The Seattle patients joined while their infection was active and were tracked longitudinally afterward. CDR1 and CDR2 (germline): SGHRS, YFSETQ. There are 14 residues in the CDR3. V gave up 0 bases and J gave up 8 bases, with 14 bases separating them. Original methodology: Using reference gene primer amplification, nucleated cell counts were estimated. Data came from immunoSEQ multiplex PCR; TCRdb stores just in-frame clones and leaves some out. Clone size and the V and J calls come from that table; the DNA yielded D and trimming. The table has about 160,000 clones, approximately 95% seen once.

The specimen sequenced was peripheral blood. V and J are TRBV5-1 and TRBJ1-2, with D unclear. This clonotype was obtained from a woman aged 60-75 years with COVID-19, enrolled during active disease. The chain's CDR3 is CASSLGGVSGGYTF. For the CDR3, the DNA is TGCGCCAGCAGCTTGGGGGGAGTCTCAGGCGGCTACACCTTC.